These 8 T cell receptor beta chains were sequenced from one sample in a study of CD8 T cells in Susac syndrome. A quantity of roughly 0.5 to 1 ug RNA underwent reverse transcription using random hexamers. One entry per CDR3 protein results from TCRdb running MiXCR on the immunoSEQ multiplex PCR reads. This sample has around 140,000 distinct CDR3 sequences; around 80% occur once, and the top ten carry roughly 0.5%. The source material was CD8+ T cells from PBMCs. Source of these receptors: a human donor with multiple sclerosis.

The rearrangement joins TRBV7-2 to TRBJ2-7; a weak D match, TRBD1 (6 bases). CDR3 length equals 14 residues. With 2 bases removed from V and 7 bases from J, the gap between germline ends came to 15 bases. The germline gives CDR1 SGHTA, CDR2 FQGNSA. Written as DNA, the CDR3 is TGTGCCAGCAGCTTATCGAACAGGGTATGGGAGCAGTACGTC. It is translated as CASSLSNRVWEQYV.

The V call is TRBV20-1, the J call TRBJ2-5; TRBD2 is a possible D gene (6 bases). This CDR3 has 13 residues. CDR1 DFQATT and CDR2 SNEGSKA come from the germline V gene (reference sequence). The germline V and J ends were trimmed by 7 bases and 4 bases, with 16 bases remaining between them. CDR3 in amino acids: CSVPTGERETQYF. CDR3 nucleotide sequence: TGCAGTGTCCCGACGGGGGAACGAGAGACCCAGTACTTC.

On this clonotype: The germline gene is not matched at one end of the junction; a read error may be the cause. The gene calls are TRBV7-6 and TRBJ2-1; 13 bases agree with TRBD2. Germline CDR1 reads SGHVS; CDR2 reads FNYEAQ. The CDR3 contains 14 residues. In DNA, the CDR3 is TGTGCTAGCAGCTGGACTAGCGGGAGCAATGAGCAGTTCTTC. Its protein is CASSWTSGSNEQFF.

This chain connects TRBV21-1 to TRBJ1-6; the table's D gene call, TRBD1, was not cross checked with the DNA. TRBV21-1 is a pseudogene segment. The CDR3 contains 17 residues. The CDR3 region is CASSRCGGSSYNSPLHF. Here the CDR3 DNA reads TGTGCCAGCAGCAGATGTGGGGGCAGCTCCTATAATTCACCCCTCCACTTT.

V gene TRBV12-3 or TRBV12-4 combines with J gene TRBJ1-5, with a weak D call TRBD1 (6 bases). CDR3 size: 14 residues. V was clipped by 5 bases and J by 7 bases, with 15 bases between them. The CDR3 DNA is TGTGCCAGCAGTCTTACAGGGACGCCGCAGCCCCAGCATTTT. It yields the protein CASSLTGTPQPQHF.

The chain is built from TRBV7-8 and TRBJ2-1, with 9 bases fitting TRBD2. Germline CDR1 is SGHVS and CDR2 is FQNEAQ. The CDR3 length is 17 residues. V was pared by 1 base and J by 3 bases, with 7 bases of the junction left unmatched. The CDR3 DNA follows: TGTGCCAGCAGCTTAGATATAGCGGGGGTCCTCTACAATGAGCAGTTCTTC. Its protein product is CASSLDIAGVLYNEQFF.

In regard to this clonotype: Mismatch with germline at one junction end may stem from a read error. This chain uses TRBV28 with TRBJ2-2, with a possible D match to TRBD1 (5 bases). Germline CDR1 MDHEN, CDR2 SYDVKM. This CDR3 is built from 15 residues. The CDR3 DNA is TGTGCCGGCAGGAGTAGGGGAAAGTGGATCGGGGAGCTGTTTTTT. It translates to CAGRSRGKWIGELFF.

This rearrangement joins TRBV6-1 to TRBJ2-7, with TRBD1 as a possible D gene (6 bases). The CDR3 loop spans 11 amino acids. The germline V and J ends were trimmed by 2 bases and 9 bases, with 8 bases remaining between them. The V gene's germline CDR1 is MNHNS and CDR2 SASEGT. The CDR3 nucleotides read TGTGCCAGCAGTGAACAGGGGTGGCAGTACTTC. Translation gives CASSEQGWQYF.